The TCR beta chain under discussion was sequenced for a study of T cells in Graves' hyperthyroidism and ophthalmopathy. The CDR3 regions of TCR beta were amplified from RNA transcripts. The TCR CDR3 was amplified in a first-round RT-PCR using the HTBI primer set. TCRdb independently ran MiXCR on the multiplex PCR reads; one entry per CDR3 protein. The sample lists about 420,000 distinct CDR3 sequences, about 13% occurring once. The CDR3 is made up of 15 amino acids. Germline-derived CDR1 and CDR2 are MDHEN and SYDVKM. Trimming removed 2 bases from V and 0 bases from J, with 7 bases in between. This clonotype was observed a few times.

The clonotype was recovered from a woman between 18 and 29 years old with Graves' hyperthyroidism. This chain connects TRBV28 to TRBJ2-2; D remains ambiguous. The specimen was blood. In nucleotides, the CDR3 is TGTGCCAGCAGTTTACAGCAGGCGAACACCGGGGAGCTGTTTTTT. This translates into CASSLQQANTGELFF.